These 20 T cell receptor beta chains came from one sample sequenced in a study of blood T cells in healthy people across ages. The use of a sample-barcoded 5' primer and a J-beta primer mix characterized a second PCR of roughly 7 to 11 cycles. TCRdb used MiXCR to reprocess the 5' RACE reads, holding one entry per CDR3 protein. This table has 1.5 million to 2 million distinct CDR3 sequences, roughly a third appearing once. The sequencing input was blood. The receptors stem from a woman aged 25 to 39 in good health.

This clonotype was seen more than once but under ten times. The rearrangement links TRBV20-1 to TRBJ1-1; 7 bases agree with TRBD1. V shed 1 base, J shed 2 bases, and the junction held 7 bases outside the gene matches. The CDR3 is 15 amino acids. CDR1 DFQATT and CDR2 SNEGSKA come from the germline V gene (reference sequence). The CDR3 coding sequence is TGCAGTGCTAGAGTAAGACAGGGTTTCAACACTGAAGCTTTCTTT. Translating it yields CSARVRQGFNTEAFF.

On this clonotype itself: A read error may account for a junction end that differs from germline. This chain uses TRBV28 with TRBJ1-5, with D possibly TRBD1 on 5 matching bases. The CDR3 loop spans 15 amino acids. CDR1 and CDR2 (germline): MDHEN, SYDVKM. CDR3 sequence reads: CAGRAVGVGNQPQHF. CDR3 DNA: TGTGCCGGCAGGGCGGTTGGGGTTGGCAATCAGCCCCAGCATTTT.

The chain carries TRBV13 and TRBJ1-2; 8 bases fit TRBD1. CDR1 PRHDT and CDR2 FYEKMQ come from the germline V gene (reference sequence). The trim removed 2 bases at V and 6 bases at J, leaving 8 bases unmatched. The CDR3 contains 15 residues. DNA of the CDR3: TGTGCCAGCAGCTTAATCCAGGGGGCGGTGGATGGCTACACCTTC. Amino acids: CASSLIQGAVDGYTF.

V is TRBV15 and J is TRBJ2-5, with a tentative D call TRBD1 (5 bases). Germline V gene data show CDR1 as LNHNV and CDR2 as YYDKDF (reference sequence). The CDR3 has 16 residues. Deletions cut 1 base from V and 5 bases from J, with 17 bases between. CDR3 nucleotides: TGTGCCACCAGCAGAGGCCCTCTTACAGGAGAGGAGACCCAGTACTTC. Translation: CATSRGPLTGEETQYF.

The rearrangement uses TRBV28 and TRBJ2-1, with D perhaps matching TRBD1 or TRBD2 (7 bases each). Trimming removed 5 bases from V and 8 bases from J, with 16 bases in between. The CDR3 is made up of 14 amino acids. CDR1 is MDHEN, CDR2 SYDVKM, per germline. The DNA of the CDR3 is TGTGCCAGCAGTAACGGGGAGGGGGCCCATGAGCAGTTCTTC. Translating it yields CASSNGEGAHEQFF. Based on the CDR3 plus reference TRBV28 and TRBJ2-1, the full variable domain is DVKVTQSSRYLVKRTGEKVFLECVQDMDHENMFWYRQDPGLGLRLIYFSYDVKMKEKGDIPEGYSVSREKKERFSLILESASTNQTSMYLCASSNGEGAHEQFFGPGTRLTVL.

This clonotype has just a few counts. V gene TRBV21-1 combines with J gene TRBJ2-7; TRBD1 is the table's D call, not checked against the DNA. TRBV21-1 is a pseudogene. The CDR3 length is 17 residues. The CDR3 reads CASSKARWEARGYEQYF. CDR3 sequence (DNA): TGTGCCAGCAGCAAAGCCCGGTGGGAGGCCAGGGGCTACGAGCAGTACTTC.

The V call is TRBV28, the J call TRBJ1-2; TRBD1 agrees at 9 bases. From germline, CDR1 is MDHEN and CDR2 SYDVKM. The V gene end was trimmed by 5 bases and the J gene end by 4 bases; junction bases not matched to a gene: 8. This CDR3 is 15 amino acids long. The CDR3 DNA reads TGTGCCAGCAGTCCGGGGGACAGGGAGGTCTATGGCTACACCTTC. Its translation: CASSPGDREVYGYTF.

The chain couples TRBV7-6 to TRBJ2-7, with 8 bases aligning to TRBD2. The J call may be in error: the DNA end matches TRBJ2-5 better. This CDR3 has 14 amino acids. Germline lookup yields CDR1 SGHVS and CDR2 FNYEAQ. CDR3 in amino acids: CASSFGLAKETQYF. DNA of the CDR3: TGTGCCAGCAGCTTCGGACTAGCAAAAGAGACCCAGTACTTC.

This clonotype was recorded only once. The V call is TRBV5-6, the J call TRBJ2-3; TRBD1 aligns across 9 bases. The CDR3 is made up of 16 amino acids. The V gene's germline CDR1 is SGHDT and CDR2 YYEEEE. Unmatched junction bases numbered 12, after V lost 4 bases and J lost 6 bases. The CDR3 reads CASSMDRGKNTDTQYF. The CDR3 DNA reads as TGTGCCAGCAGCATGGACAGGGGAAAGAACACGGATACGCAGTATTTT.

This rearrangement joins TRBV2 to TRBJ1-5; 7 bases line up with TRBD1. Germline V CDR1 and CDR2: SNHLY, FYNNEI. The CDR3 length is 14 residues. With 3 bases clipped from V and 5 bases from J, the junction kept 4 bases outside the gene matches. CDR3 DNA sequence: TGTGCCAGCAGTGAGCTAACAGGGGATCAGCCCCAGCATTTT. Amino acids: CASSELTGDQPQHF. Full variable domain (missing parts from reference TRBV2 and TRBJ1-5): EPEVTQTPSHQVTQMGQEVILRCVPISNHLYFYWYRQILGQKVEFLVSFYNNEISEKSEIFDDQFSVERPDGSNFTLKIRSTKLEDSAMYFCASSELTGDQPQHFGDGTRLSIL.

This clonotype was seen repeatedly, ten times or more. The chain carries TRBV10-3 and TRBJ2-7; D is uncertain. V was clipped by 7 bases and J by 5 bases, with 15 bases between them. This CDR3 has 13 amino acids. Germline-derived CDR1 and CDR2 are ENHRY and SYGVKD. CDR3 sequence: CAINRGALHEQYF. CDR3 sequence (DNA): TGTGCCATCAATAGAGGAGCGCTCCACGAGCAGTACTTC.

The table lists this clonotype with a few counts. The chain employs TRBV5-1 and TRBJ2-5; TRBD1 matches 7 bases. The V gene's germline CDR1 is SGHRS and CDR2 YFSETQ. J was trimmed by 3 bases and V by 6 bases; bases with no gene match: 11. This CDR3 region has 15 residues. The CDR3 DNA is TGCGCCAGCACCCGGGACAGCCCCCGCGAAGAGACCCAGTACTTC. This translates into CASTRDSPREETQYF.

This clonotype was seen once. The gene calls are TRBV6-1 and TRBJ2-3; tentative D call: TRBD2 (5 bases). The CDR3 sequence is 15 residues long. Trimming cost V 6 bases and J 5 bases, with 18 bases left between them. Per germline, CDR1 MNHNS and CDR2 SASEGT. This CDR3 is CASRSLWGVEDTQYF. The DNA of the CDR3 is TGTGCCAGCAGGTCCCTCTGGGGAGTGGAAGATACGCAGTATTTT.

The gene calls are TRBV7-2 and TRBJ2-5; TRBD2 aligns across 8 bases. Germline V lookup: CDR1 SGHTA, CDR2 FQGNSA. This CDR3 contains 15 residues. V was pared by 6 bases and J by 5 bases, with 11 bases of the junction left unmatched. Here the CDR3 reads CASRRLAQTMETQYF. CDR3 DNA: TGTGCCAGCAGAAGACTAGCGCAGACAATGGAGACCCAGTACTTC.

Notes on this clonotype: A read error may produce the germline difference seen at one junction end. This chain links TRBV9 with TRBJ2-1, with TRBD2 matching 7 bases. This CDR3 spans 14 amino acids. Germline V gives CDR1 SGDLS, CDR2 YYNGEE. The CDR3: CASSGSGPYSEQFF. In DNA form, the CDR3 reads TGTGCCAGCAGCGGTAGCGGGCCCTACAGTGAGCAGTTCTTC.

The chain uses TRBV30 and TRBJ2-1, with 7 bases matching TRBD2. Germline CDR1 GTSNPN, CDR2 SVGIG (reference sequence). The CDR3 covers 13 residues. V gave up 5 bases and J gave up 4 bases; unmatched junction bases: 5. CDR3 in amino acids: CAWAGVGYNEQFF. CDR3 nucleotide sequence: TGTGCCTGGGCGGGAGTTGGTTACAATGAGCAGTTCTTC.

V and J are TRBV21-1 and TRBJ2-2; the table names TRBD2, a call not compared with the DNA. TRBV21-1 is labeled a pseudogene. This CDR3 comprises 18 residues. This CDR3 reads CASSKALFQAGATGELFF. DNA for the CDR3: TGTGCCAGCAGCAAAGCCCTATTTCAGGCGGGAGCTACCGGGGAGCTGTTTTTT.

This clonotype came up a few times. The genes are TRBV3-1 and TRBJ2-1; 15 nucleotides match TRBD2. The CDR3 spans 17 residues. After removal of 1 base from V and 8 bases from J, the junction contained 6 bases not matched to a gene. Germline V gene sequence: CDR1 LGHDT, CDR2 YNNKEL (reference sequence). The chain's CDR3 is CASSQGTSGGAFYEQFF. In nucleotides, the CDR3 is TGTGCCAGCAGCCAAGGGACTAGCGGGGGGGCGTTCTATGAGCAGTTCTTC.

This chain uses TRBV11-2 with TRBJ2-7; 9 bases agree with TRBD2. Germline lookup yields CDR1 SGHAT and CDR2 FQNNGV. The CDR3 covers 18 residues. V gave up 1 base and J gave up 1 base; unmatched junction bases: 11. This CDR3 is CASSLGESGGLPSYEQYF. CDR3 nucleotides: TGTGCCAGCAGCTTAGGGGAAAGCGGGGGGCTCCCATCCTACGAGCAGTACTTC.

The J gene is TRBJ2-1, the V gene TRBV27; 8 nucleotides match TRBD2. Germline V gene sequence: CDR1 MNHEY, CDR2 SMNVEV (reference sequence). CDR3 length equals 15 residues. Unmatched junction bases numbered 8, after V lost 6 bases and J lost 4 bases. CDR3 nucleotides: TGTGCCAGCAGCCCGGGGGTAGCGGGGTACAATGAGCAGTTCTTC. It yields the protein CASSPGVAGYNEQFF.